This T cell receptor beta chain was profiled in a study of CD8+ T cells in alopecia areata (dated by TCRdb to 2016 to 2019). Looking at the study overall: The study used high-throughput TCRbeta sequencing to examine T cell clonal expansion in alopecia areata, in both the C3H/HeJ mouse model and human patients. Scalp tissue and sorted CD4+ and CD8+ peripheral blood T cells from patchy and totalis/universalis alopecia areata patients and from healthy controls were covered by human TCRbeta sequencing. Amplification of TCRbeta CDR3 regions was done by immunoSEQ multiplex PCR using 35 Vbeta forward primers and 13 Jbeta reverse primers. The RNA source kit depended on sample type: the PAXgene miRNA kit for fixed scalp, the miRNeasy kit for PBMCs, and the RNeasy kit for mouse skin. Clonality in the scalp was compared among normal scalp (n=4), patchy alopecia areata scalp (n=8), and alopecia totalis/universalis scalp (n=8). Overall study results and their limits: Resident alphabeta T cells in normal human skin are also sequenced, complicating scalp TCR repertoire analysis, unlike mouse skin dominated by gammadelta T cells. Compared with normal scalp, lesional scalp had higher clonality and more expanded CD8+ clones, particularly in alopecia totalis/universalis, a pattern that suggests antigenic drive. Shared TCR sequences between patients were less evident than in mice, which may be partly attributable to HLA diversity in the patient population.

Peripheral blood and lesional scalp punch biopsies were obtained from patients with alopecia areata. PBMCs were separated by density centrifugation and stained for CD3, CD4 and CD8, after which CD4+ and CD8+ T cells were sorted on a FACSAria. Untreated alopecia areata patients were recruited as part of a multicenter biomarker study. In 5 or 6 patients from the biomarker study, blood CD8+ T cells were sorted further into NKG2D-low and NKG2D-high fractions. The table lists this clone with a few counts. Its antigen is not yet known. No base-level quality is on record; no much larger clone is a single base apart. The library came from the immunoSEQ multiplex PCR assay. For TCR sequencing, RNA was extracted from every sample and reverse transcribed into cDNA to serve as template. First-strand cDNA was synthesized using SuperScript III with a 2:1 mix of oligo-dT and random hexamers. A synthetic immune receptor repertoire was used to assess amplification bias, and residual bias was removed computationally. Processing in the source paper ran as follows. Raw reads were preprocessed to remove errors, and CDR3 was defined according to IMGT conventions as the region from the conserved cysteine to phenylalanine. Clonality was computed by normalizing Shannon entropy by log2 of the number of productive unique TCRs and subtracting the result from 1. Whether each scalp clone was CD4 or CD8 was inferred by checking scalp TCRbeta sequences against the CD4 and CD8 repertoires from sorted blood. Imported from immuneACCESS, the table was reduced by TCRdb to in-frame sequences with V and J called. These copies leave out some clones; in studies compared against another copy, an unresolved V gene accounts for under half, and the cause of the remainder is not known. The V and J calls and the clone size are those of that table, but D and trimming were determined from the DNA. For this sample the table gives tens of thousands of clones, of which roughly half were detected only once. Together, the top ten hold approximately 5.3% of the sample.

For CDR1 and CDR2, the germline V gene lists SQVTM and ANQGSEA. V loses 7 bases of germline sequence and J loses 4 bases, and the interval between the two ends is 10 bases. The CDR3 runs 11 residues from the cysteine to the phenylalanine. Only the CDR3 DNA is retained, 33 bases long and in frame from the first base. The rearranged segments are TRBV29-1 and TRBJ1-2; no D gene call is confident. Sequencing was carried out using NKG2D-high CD8+ T cells sorted from blood. This sample's cell subset or site label indicates: sorted CD8+ NKG2D-high blood T cells. The receptor's source is a human donor with alopecia areata. In nucleotides, the sequence is TGCAGCGCTGCGGAGGGCTATGGCTACACCTTC. Its protein product is CSAAEGYGYTF.